This section outlines one TCR beta chain sequence together with its context. Its antigen is unknown. V lost 8 bases and J 0 bases, leaving 10 bases between the germline ends. The CDR3 has 14 residues. In germline, CDR1 is MDHEN, CDR2 SYDVKM. The sample belongs to a study of T cell responses to AZD1222 COVID-19 vaccine. Clones were sequenced by immunoSEQ multiplex PCR, and TCRdb holds only the in-frame ones, with some missing. The sample has about 140,000 clones, about 90% seen once. Study-level points and caveats: Donors, mostly white British, included more females; clonal diversity was possibly underestimated. The CD4 TCRs associated with vaccination extended across spike and predominated at 160-218 and 743-854.

The chain couples TRBV28 to TRBJ1-4; D gene unclear. The clonotype comes from an adult who received the AZD1222 COVID-19 vaccine. The sample in question was peripheral blood, obtained 28 days after the second AZD1222 dose. CDR3 sequence (DNA): TGTGCCAGCGGATCAGGTGCAACTAATGAAAAACTGTTTTTT. Translating gives CASGSGATNEKLFF. Full variable domain (remainder filled in from reference TRBV28 and TRBJ1-4): DVKVTQSSRYLVKRTGEKVFLECVQDMDHENMFWYRQDPGLGLRLIYFSYDVKMKEKGDIPEGYSVSREKKERFSLILESASTNQTSMYLCASGSGATNEKLFFGSGTQLSVL.